The source of this T cell receptor (beta chain) is a study of molecular identifiers for immune sequencing clone quantification. TCRdb fed the PCR reads into MiXCR, producing one record per CDR3 protein. The sample shows 490,000 or so distinct CDR3 sequences, about a quarter of them seen only once. Germline V gene lookup returns CDR1 MGHRA and CDR2 YSYEKL. The CDR3 totals 15 residues. V lost 5 bases and J lost 9; bases outside the gene matches: 10. The chain carries TRBV4-1 and TRBJ2-1; the match to TRBD2 covers 10 bases. This TCR was sampled from a human donor in good health. Some libraries in this study had Jurkat cell RNA spiked in. Sequencing was carried out using naive CD8+ T cells from blood, with Jurkat cell RNA spiked in. Indicated subset: FACS-sorted CD8+CD4-CCR7+CD45RA+ naive T cells. For the CDR3, the DNA is TGCGCCAGCAGCTACACTAGCGGGAATCTAGGTGAGCAGTTCTTC. Translation: CASSYTSGNLGEQFF.